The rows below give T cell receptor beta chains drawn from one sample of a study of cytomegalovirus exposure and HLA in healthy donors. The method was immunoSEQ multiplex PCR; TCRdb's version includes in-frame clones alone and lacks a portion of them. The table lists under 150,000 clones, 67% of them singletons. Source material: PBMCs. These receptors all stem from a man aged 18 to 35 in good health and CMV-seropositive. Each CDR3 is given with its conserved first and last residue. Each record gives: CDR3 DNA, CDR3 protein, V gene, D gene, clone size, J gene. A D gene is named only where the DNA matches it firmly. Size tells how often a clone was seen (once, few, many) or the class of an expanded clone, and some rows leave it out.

TGCGCCAGCAGGGTCATTGGGGGGACAGGGGTTACGCAGTATTTT | CASRVIGGTGVTQYF | TRBV5-1 | TRBD1 | - | TRBJ2-3
TGTGCCAGCACCCAGACAGGGAGTGGGACCCAGTACTTC | CASTQTGSGTQYF | TRBV6-6 | TRBD1 | - | TRBJ2-5
TGTGCCAGCAGCAAAGCATCAGAAACCCCGGGCTACACCTTC | CASSKASETPGYTF | TRBV21-1 | - | few | TRBJ1-2
TGTGCCAGCAGTTACTCGCAGGGATTCTCCTACGAGCAGTACTTC | CASSYSQGFSYEQYF | TRBV6-5 | - | - | TRBJ2-7
TGTGCCAGCAGCTTGGCCCAGAGGGGGATGAAGACCCAGTACTTC | CASSLAQRGMKTQYF | TRBV5-4 | - | - | TRBJ2-5
TGTGCCAGCAGCGCGCAACAGGGGGCGGCGAACACTGAAGCTTTCTTT | CASSAQQGAANTEAFF | TRBV7-9 | TRBD1 | many | TRBJ1-1
TGTGCCAGCGGGAGGGACATTAATACGCAGTATTTT | CASGRDINTQYF | TRBV6-5 | - | - | TRBJ2-3
TGTGCCAGCACCTGGCAGGGCATTCAGCCCCAGCATTTT | CASTWQGIQPQHF | TRBV6-1 | - | - | TRBJ1-5
TGTGCTAGTGGTTTTTGGACAGGGAGGGAGCAGTTCTTC | CASGFWTGREQFF | TRBV12-5 | TRBD1 | - | TRBJ2-1
TGCGCCAGCAAACGGGGTACAACCACTGAAGCTTTCTTT | CASKRGTTTEAFF | TRBV10-2 | - | - | TRBJ1-1
TGTGCCAGCAGGCGTCAGGACAGATTTGAAGAGACCCAGTACTTC | CASRRQDRFEETQYF | TRBV6-7 | - | - | TRBJ2-5
TGTGCCAGCATCCCTTGGGGGGATGAAAAACTGTTTTTT | CASIPWGDEKLFF | TRBV7-9 | - | - | TRBJ1-4
TGTGCCAGCAGTTTAGTCTGGGGGCAGTCCGACCAATATCATTTT | CASSLVWGQSDQYHF | TRBV28 | - | - | TRBJ1-5
TGTGCCAGCAGCCCTAGATTCTCCGCAGATTTCTATGGCTACACCTTC | CASSPRFSADFYGYTF | TRBV7-9 | - | - | TRBJ1-2
TGTGCCAGCAGTGACCGGCGGGGGGACACAGATACGCAGTATTTT | CASSDRRGDTDTQYF | TRBV2 | TRBD2 | - | TRBJ2-3
TGCGCCAGCAGCTTGGACGGGGGTTTACACACTGAAGCTTTCTTT | CASSLDGGLHTEAFF | TRBV5-1 | - | - | TRBJ1-1
TGTGCCAGCAGCTTTGCAGTACAAGAGACCCAGTACTTC | CASSFAVQETQYF | TRBV11-3 | - | - | TRBJ2-5
TGTGCCAGCAGCGTAGAGGGGAACTATGGCTACACCTTC | CASSVEGNYGYTF | TRBV9 | - | - | TRBJ1-2
TGTGCCAGCAGCCAAGACAGGGGAAGTCAGCCCCAGCATTTT | CASSQDRGSQPQHF | TRBV6-1 | TRBD1 | - | TRBJ1-5
TGTGCCAGCAGTTTATCCTACGACAGGGGCTACGGGAATCAGCCCCAGCATTTT | CASSLSYDRGYGNQPQHF | TRBV27 | TRBD1 | - | TRBJ1-5
TGTGCCAGCAGTTACAGGGTGGGGGAAAAACTGTTTTTT | CASSYRVGEKLFF | TRBV11-2 | - | - | TRBJ1-4
TGTGCCAGCAGCTCAAGCCGGACAGGAAACACCATATATTTT | CASSSSRTGNTIYF | TRBV6-4 | - | few | TRBJ1-3
TGTGCCAGCAGCAAAACGGGCGTTCGGGGGGGAGGGCACTACGAGCAGTACTTC | CASSKTGVRGGGHYEQYF | TRBV21-1 | - | - | TRBJ2-7
TGTGCCAGCAGCCAAGATCGTATTAGCGCCACTAGCACAGATACGCAGTATTTT | CASSQDRISATSTDTQYF | TRBV4-2 | - | few | TRBJ2-3
TGTGCCAGCAGCTTAAGGGGTAACCCTATCACAGATACGCAGTATTTT | CASSLRGNPITDTQYF | TRBV13 | - | few | TRBJ2-3
TGTGCCAGCTCACGAGAGTATCCTGGAAACACCATATATTTT | CASSREYPGNTIYF | TRBV18 | - | few | TRBJ1-3
TGTGCCAGCAGCCCCCCGACAGGGGGCGTAAATTCACCCCTCCACTTT | CASSPPTGGVNSPLHF | TRBV11-2 | TRBD1 | - | TRBJ1-6
TGTGCCAGCAGCTTACGTAGCGGGAATGAGCAGTTCTTC | CASSLRSGNEQFF | TRBV7-9 | TRBD2 | - | TRBJ2-1
TGTGCCAGCAGCACCCTAGCGGGGGGGTACACAGATACGCAGTATTTT | CASSTLAGGYTDTQYF | TRBV9 | TRBD2 | - | TRBJ2-3
TGTGCCAGCAGCTTAGTAGTGGGACAGGGGAACACTGAAGCTTTCTTT | CASSLVVGQGNTEAFF | TRBV7-9 | TRBD1 | - | TRBJ1-1
TGTGCCAGCAGTTATGTCAGGGGGCGCCGGACTGAAGCTTTCTTT | CASSYVRGRRTEAFF | TRBV6-5 | TRBD1 | - | TRBJ1-1
TGCGCCAGCAGCTTGGTTGGACAGGGAGAGACCCAGTACTTC | CASSLVGQGETQYF | TRBV5-1 | TRBD1 | - | TRBJ2-5
TGTGCCAGCAGACTGTCCAACTCTGGAAACACCATATATTTT | CASRLSNSGNTIYF | TRBV27 | - | - | TRBJ1-3
TGTGCCAGCTCACGACAGGGGGCGCCGACTGAAGCTTTCTTT | CASSRQGAPTEAFF | TRBV18 | TRBD1 | once | TRBJ1-1
TGTGCCAGCAGCTTGTCCACAGGGATATGGAACACTGAAGCTTTCTTT | CASSLSTGIWNTEAFF | TRBV5-6 | - | few | TRBJ1-1
TGTGCCTGGACCGCTAATTGGGACCGAGGGGGCCGGAATTCACCCCTCCACTTT | CAWTANWDRGGRNSPLHF | TRBV30 | TRBD1 | - | TRBJ1-6
TGTGCCAGCAGCTTGTTACGGGGGGGCGGAGCGCAGTATTTT | CASSLLRGGGAQYF | TRBV5-6 | TRBD2 | - | TRBJ2-3
TGTGCCAGCAGTGTCGGAGGGCCCACGCAGCCCCAGCATTTT | CASSVGGPTQPQHF | TRBV2 | - | - | TRBJ1-5
TGTGCCTGGACGTCCGGAAGAGGTTCACCCCTCCACTTT | CAWTSGRGSPLHF | TRBV30 | - | - | TRBJ1-6
TGTGCCACCAGCCATCAGGGGGAAAAACTGTTTTTT | CATSHQGEKLFF | TRBV15 | - | many | TRBJ1-4